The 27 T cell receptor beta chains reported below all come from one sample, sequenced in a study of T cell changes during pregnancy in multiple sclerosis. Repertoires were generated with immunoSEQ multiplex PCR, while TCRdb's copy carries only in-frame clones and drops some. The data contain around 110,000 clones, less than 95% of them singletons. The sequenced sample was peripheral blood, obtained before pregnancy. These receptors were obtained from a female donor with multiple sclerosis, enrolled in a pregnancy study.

The CDR3 bases are TGTGCCTGGAGCGGCGGAGGGAAAAACATTCAGTACTTC. Its translation is CAWSGGGKNIQYF. The chain links TRBV30 to TRBJ2-4; maybe TRBD2 (6 bases). This CDR3 has 13 amino acids. Germline-derived CDR1 and CDR2 are GTSNPN and SVGIG (reference sequence). The V end was cut by 3 bases, the J end by 4 bases, with 10 bases between.

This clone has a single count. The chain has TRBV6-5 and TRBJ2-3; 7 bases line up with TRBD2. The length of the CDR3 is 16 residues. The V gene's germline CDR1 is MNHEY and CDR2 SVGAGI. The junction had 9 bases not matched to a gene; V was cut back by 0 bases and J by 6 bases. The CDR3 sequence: CASSYSWTRALDTQYF. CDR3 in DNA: TGTGCCAGCAGTTACTCCTGGACTAGGGCCTTGGATACGCAGTATTTT.

CDR3 loop: CASRDTGTGGTEAFF. CDR3 nucleotide sequence: TGTGCCAGCAGGGATACCGGGACAGGGGGCACTGAAGCTTTCTTT. The chain has TRBV2 and TRBJ1-1; 11 bases map to TRBD1. CDR3 length: 15 amino acids. V shed 6 bases and J 4 bases; nucleotides not matched to a gene: 7. Germline CDR1 and CDR2: SNHLY and FYNNEI. Variable domain in full (rest from reference TRBV2 and TRBJ1-1): EPEVTQTPSHQVTQMGQEVILRCVPISNHLYFYWYRQILGQKVEFLVSFYNNEISEKSEIFDDQFSVERPDGSNFTLKIRSTKLEDSAMYFCASRDTGTGGTEAFFGQGTRLTVV.

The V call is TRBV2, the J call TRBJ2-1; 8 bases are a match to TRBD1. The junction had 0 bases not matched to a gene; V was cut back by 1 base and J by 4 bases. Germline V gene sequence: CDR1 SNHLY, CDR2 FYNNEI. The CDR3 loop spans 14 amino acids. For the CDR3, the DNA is TGTGCCAGCAGTGAAGGACAGGGGTACAATGAGCAGTTCTTC. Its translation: CASSEGQGYNEQFF.

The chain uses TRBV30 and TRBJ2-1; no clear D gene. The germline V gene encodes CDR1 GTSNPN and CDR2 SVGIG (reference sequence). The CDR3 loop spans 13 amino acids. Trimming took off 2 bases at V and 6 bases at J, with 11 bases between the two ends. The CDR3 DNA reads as TGTGCCTGGAGTTCGGGTTTGGTCAATGAGCAGTTCTTC. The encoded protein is CAWSSGLVNEQFF.

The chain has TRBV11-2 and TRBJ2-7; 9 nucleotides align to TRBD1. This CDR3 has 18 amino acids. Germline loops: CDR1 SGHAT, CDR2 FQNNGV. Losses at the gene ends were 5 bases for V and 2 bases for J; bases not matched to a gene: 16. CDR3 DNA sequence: TGTGCCAGCAGCCCGCATCCGGGACAGGGTCCTGTAGCCTACGAGCAGTACTTC. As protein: CASSPHPGQGPVAYEQYF.

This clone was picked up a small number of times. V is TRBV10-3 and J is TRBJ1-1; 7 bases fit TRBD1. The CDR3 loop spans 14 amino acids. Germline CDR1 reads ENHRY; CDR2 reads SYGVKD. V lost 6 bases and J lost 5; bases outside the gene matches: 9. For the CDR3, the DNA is TGTGCCATCAGGCCGACAGGGAGGTTTACTGAAGCTTTCTTT. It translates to CAIRPTGRFTEAFF.

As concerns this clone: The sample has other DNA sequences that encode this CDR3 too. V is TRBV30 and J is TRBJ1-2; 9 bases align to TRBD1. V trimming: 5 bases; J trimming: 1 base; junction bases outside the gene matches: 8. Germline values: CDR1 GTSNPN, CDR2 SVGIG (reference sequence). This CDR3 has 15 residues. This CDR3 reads CAWGDRVPLNYGYTF. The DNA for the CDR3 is TGTGCCTGGGGGGACAGGGTCCCACTTAACTATGGCTACACCTTC.

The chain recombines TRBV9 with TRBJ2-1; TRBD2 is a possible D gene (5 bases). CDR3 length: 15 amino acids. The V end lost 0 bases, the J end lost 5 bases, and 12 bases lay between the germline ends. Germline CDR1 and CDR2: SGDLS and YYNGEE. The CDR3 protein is CASSVAGVGNNEQFF. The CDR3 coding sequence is TGTGCCAGCAGCGTAGCCGGGGTGGGGAACAATGAGCAGTTCTTC.

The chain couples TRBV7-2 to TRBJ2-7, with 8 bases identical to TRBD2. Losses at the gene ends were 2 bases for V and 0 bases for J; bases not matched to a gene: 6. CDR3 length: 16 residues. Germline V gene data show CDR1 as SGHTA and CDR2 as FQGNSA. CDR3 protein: CASSLLAGGSSYEQYF. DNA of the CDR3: TGTGCCAGCAGCTTACTAGCGGGTGGGAGCTCCTACGAGCAGTACTTC.

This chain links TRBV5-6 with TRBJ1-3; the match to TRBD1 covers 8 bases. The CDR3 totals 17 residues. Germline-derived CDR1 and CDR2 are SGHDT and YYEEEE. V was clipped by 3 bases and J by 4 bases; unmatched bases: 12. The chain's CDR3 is CASSYALQGVEGNTIYF. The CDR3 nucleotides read TGTGCCAGCAGCTACGCCTTACAGGGGGTCGAAGGAAACACCATATATTTT.

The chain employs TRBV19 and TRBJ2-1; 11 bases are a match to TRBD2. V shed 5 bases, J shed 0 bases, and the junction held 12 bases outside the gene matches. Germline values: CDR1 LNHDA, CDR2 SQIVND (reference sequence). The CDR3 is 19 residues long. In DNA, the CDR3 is TGTGCCAGTAGTGCTACGGGACTAGCGGACTTATACTCCTACAATGAGCAGTTCTTC. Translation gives CASSATGLADLYSYNEQFF.

CDR3 DNA sequence: TGTGCCAGCTCACCAATTACGGGGGGAAAACTGTTTTTT. Encoded protein: CASSPITGGKLFF. The rearrangement links TRBV18 to TRBJ1-4, with a tentative D call TRBD1 (5 bases). Trimming removed 2 bases from V and 10 bases from J, with 11 bases in between. Looked up from germline, CDR1 is KGHSH and CDR2 is LQKENI. The CDR3 contains 13 residues. The whole variable domain, filled in from reference TRBV18 and TRBJ1-4, reads NAGVMQNPRHLVRRRGQEARLRCSPMKGHSHVYWYRQLPEEGLKFMVYLQKENIIDESGMPKERFSAEFPKEGPSILRIQQVVRGDSAAYFCASSPITGGKLFFGSGTQLSVL.

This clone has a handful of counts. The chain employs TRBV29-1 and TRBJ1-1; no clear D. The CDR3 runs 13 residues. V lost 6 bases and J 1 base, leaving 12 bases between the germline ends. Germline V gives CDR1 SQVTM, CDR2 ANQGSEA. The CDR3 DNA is TGCAGCGTCCTCGGCCGGGAGAACACTGAAGCTTTCTTT. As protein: CSVLGRENTEAFF.

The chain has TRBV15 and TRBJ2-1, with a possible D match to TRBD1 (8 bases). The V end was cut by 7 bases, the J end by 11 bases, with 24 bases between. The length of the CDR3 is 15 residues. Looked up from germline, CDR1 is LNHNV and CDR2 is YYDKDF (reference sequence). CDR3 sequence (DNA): TGTGCCACCAACACAGGGGGGGGGCTAGCGTCTAAGCAGTTCTTC. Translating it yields CATNTGGGLASKQFF.

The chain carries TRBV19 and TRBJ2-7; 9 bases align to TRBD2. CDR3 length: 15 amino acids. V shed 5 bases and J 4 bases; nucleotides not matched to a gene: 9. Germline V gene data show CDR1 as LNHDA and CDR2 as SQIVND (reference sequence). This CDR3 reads CASSPRVAGEYEQYF. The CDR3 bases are TGTGCCAGTAGTCCCCGGGTAGCGGGAGAATACGAGCAGTACTTC.

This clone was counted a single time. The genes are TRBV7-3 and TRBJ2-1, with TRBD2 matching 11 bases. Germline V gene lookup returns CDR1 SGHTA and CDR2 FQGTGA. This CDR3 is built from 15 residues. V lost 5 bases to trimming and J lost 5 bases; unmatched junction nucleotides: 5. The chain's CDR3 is CASSPGTSGNNEQFF. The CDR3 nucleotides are TGTGCCAGCAGCCCAGGGACTAGCGGTAACAATGAGCAGTTCTTC.

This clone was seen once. DNA of the CDR3: TGTGCCAGCAGCTCCATGGACAGAACTGGAAACACCATATATTTT. It encodes CASSSMDRTGNTIYF. The J gene is TRBJ1-3, the V gene TRBV9; weak D call: TRBD1 (6 bases). This CDR3 contains 15 residues. In germline, CDR1 is SGDLS, CDR2 YYNGEE. With 4 bases removed from V and 2 bases from J, the gap between germline ends came to 13 bases.

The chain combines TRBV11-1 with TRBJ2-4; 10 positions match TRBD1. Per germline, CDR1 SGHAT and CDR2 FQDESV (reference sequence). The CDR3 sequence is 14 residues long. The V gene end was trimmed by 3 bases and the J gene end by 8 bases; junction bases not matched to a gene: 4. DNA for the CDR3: TGTGCCAGCAGCTTCGGGACAGGGGAGGACATTCAGTACTTC. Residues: CASSFGTGEDIQYF.

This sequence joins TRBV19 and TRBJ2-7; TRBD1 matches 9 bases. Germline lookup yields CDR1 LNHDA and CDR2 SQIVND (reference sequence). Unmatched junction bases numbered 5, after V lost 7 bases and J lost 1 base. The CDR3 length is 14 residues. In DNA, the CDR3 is TGTGCCAGTAAGTCCGGGACAGGGTCCTACGAGCAGTACTTC. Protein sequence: CASKSGTGSYEQYF.

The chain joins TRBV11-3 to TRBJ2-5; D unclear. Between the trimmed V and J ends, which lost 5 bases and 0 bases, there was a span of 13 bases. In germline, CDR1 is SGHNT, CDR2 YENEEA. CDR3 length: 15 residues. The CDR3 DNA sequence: TGTGCCAGCAGCCTTGACTGGCTTAACCAAGAGACCCAGTACTTC. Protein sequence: CASSLDWLNQETQYF.

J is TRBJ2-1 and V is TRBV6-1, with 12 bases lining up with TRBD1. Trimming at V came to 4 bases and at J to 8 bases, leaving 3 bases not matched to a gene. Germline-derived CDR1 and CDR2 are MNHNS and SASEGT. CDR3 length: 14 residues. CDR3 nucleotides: TGTGCCAGCAGTGCGGGACAGGGGGCTGATGAGCAGTTCTTC. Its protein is CASSAGQGADEQFF.

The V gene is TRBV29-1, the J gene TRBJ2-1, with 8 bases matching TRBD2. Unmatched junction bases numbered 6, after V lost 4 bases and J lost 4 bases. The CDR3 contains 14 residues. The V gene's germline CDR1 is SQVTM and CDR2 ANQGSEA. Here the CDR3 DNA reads TGCAGCGTTGTGGTAGCGGGGAGTTACAATGAGCAGTTCTTC. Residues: CSVVVAGSYNEQFF.

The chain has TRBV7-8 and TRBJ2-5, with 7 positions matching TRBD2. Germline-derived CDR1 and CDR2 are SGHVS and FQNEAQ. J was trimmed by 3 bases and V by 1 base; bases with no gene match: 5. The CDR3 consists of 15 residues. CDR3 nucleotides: TGTGCCAGCAGCTTAGAAATACTAGCGAAAGAGACCCAGTACTTC. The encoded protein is CASSLEILAKETQYF. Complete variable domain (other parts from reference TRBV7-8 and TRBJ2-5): GAGVSQSPRYKVAKRGQDVALRCDPISGHVSLFWYQQALGQGPEFLTYFQNEAQLDKSGLPSDRFFAERPEGSVSTLKIQRTQQEDSAVYLCASSLEILAKETQYFGPGTRLLVL.

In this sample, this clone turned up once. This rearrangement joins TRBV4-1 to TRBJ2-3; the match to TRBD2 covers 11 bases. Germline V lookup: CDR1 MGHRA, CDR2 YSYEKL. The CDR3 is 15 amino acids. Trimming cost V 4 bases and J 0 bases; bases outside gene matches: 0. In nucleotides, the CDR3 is TGCGCCAGCAGCCGACTAGCGGGGAGCACAGATACGCAGTATTTT. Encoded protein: CASSRLAGSTDTQYF.

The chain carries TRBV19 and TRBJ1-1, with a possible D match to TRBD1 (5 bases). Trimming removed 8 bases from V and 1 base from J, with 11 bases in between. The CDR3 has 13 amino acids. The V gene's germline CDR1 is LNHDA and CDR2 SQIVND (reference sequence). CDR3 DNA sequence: TGTGCCAGTTGGGGACTCCCGAACACTGAAGCTTTCTTT. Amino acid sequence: CASWGLPNTEAFF.

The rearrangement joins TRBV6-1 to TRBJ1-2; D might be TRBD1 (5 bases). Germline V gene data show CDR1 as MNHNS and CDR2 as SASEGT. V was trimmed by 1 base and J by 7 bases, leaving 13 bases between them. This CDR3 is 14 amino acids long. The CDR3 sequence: CASSEGGVRGGYTF. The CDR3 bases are TGTGCCAGCAGTGAAGGGGGGGTTCGTGGTGGCTACACCTTC.